The following is a T cell receptor beta chain sequence with its context. The data are from a study of blood T cell repertoires in COVID-19. Generated by immunoSEQ multiplex PCR, the TCRdb table keeps only in-frame clones and is missing some. The data show around 150,000 clones, around 77% seen once. The length of the CDR3 is 15 residues. Germline CDR1 and CDR2: MNHEY and SMNVEV (reference sequence). The ends were cut back, 3 bases at V and 2 bases at J, with 11 bases in the middle. Sequenced: peripheral blood. The chain uses TRBV27 and TRBJ1-5; D not resolved. The TCR sequence derives from a man between 50 and 59 years old with active or convalescent COVID-19. The CDR3 nucleotides read TGTGCCAGCAGTTTTTTGGCCGGGGGCAATCAGCCCCAGCATTTT. The encoded protein is CASSFLAGGNQPQHF.